The 10 T cell receptor beta chains below come from one sample, sequenced in a study of T cell responses to AZD1222 COVID-19 vaccine. Repertoires were generated with immunoSEQ multiplex PCR, while TCRdb's copy carries only in-frame clones and drops some. The data contain some 130,000 clones, over 85% of them singletons. This material consisted of peripheral blood, taken on day 0 of AZD1222 vaccination. The receptors were gathered from an adult in good health.

The rearrangement uses TRBV4-1 and TRBJ2-3; a weak D match, TRBD2 (6 bases). The V gene's germline CDR1 is MGHRA and CDR2 YSYEKL. The CDR3 has 14 amino acids. Between the trimmed V and J ends, which lost 7 bases and 0 bases, there was a span of 11 bases. The CDR3: CASNVGGSTDTQYF. The CDR3 DNA reads TGCGCCAGCAACGTGGGGGGAAGCACAGATACGCAGTATTTT.

The chain has TRBV4-1 and TRBJ2-7, with 7 bases fitting TRBD1. The CDR3 loop spans 15 amino acids. Germline V gene sequence: CDR1 MGHRA, CDR2 YSYEKL. J gave up 5 bases and V 4 bases, and 11 bases lay outside the gene matches. CDR3 nucleotide sequence: TGCGCCAGCAGCCGTCGGGACAGCGGACTGGACGAGCAGTACTTC. This encodes CASSRRDSGLDEQYF.

This sequence joins TRBV5-4 and TRBJ2-3, with 9 bases that match TRBD1. CDR1 is SGHNT, CDR2 YYREEE, per germline (reference sequence). The CDR3 contains 15 residues. J was trimmed by 2 bases and V by 1 base; bases with no gene match: 2. The CDR3 nucleotides read TGTGCCAGCAGCTTGTGGACAGGGGTCACAGATACGCAGTATTTT. It codes for CASSLWTGVTDTQYF.

The sample holds one count of this clone. The chain is built from TRBV10-3 and TRBJ1-5; 7 bases match TRBD1. V trimming: 2 bases; J trimming: 1 base; junction bases outside the gene matches: 5. Germline CDR1 ENHRY, CDR2 SYGVKD. CDR3 length: 16 residues. The CDR3 loop is CAISEAGQPSNQPQHF. CDR3 coding DNA: TGTGCCATCAGTGAGGCGGGACAGCCGAGCAATCAGCCCCAGCATTTT.

The chain uses TRBV7-3 and TRBJ1-2; D is ambiguous. The CDR3 contains 13 residues. Germline CDR1 reads SGHTA; CDR2 reads FQGTGA. Trimming cost V 5 bases and J 8 bases, with 15 bases left between them. CDR3 protein: CASSQGPGGGYTF. CDR3 in DNA: TGTGCCAGCAGCCAAGGACCAGGCGGAGGCTACACCTTC. The full variable domain, rest sourced from reference TRBV7-3 and TRBJ1-2, is GAGVSQTPSNKVTEKGKYVELRCDPISGHTALYWYRQSLGQGPEFLIYFQGTGAADDSGLPNDRFFAVRPEGSVSTLKIQRTERGDSAVYLCASSQGPGGGYTFGSGTRLTVV.

This clone was detected a few times. The chain has TRBV10-3 and TRBJ1-1; D possibly corresponds to TRBD1 (5 bases). CDR3 size: 15 residues. V was pared by 0 bases and J by 0 bases, with 8 bases between. Germline lookup yields CDR1 ENHRY and CDR2 SYGVKD. The CDR3: CAISESRGLNTEAFF. The CDR3 nucleotides read TGTGCCATCAGTGAGTCTAGGGGCTTGAACACTGAAGCTTTCTTT.

The chain uses TRBV27 and TRBJ1-6; D remains ambiguous. This CDR3 has 13 residues. The V end lost 2 bases, the J end lost 10 bases, and 9 bases lay between the germline ends. Germline V lookup: CDR1 MNHEY, CDR2 SMNVEV (reference sequence). The CDR3 nucleotides read TGTGCCAGCAGTTTAAGCATCCAATCACCCCTCCACTTT. Amino acid sequence: CASSLSIQSPLHF.

The chain employs TRBV5-1 and TRBJ1-2, with 7 bases fitting TRBD1. V lost 2 bases, J lost 5 bases, and 12 bases stayed unmatched. Germline values: CDR1 SGHRS, CDR2 YFSETQ. The CDR3 consists of 16 residues. The CDR3 reads CASSLGQAVRGYGYTF. DNA of the CDR3: TGCGCCAGCAGCTTAGGACAGGCCGTTAGGGGGTATGGCTACACCTTC.

This clone was seen just once. The gene calls are TRBV2 and TRBJ1-6; D might be TRBD1 (5 bases). This CDR3 contains 16 residues. Trimming took 2 bases from V and 0 from J, leaving 8 bases between them. The germline CDR1 and CDR2 sequences are SNHLY and FYNNEI. CDR3 in DNA: TGTGCCAGCAGTGAACCGGGGCTCTCCTATAATTCACCCCTCCACTTT. It codes for CASSEPGLSYNSPLHF.

J is TRBJ2-7 and V is TRBV15; no clear D gene. V lost 0 bases to trimming and J lost 3 bases, with 9 bases between them. The CDR3 is made up of 14 amino acids. Germline V gene lookup returns CDR1 LNHNV and CDR2 YYDKDF (reference sequence). CDR3 nucleotides: TGTGCCACCAGCAGAGAAGGGCTGAGCTACGAGCAGTACTTC. Its translation: CATSREGLSYEQYF.